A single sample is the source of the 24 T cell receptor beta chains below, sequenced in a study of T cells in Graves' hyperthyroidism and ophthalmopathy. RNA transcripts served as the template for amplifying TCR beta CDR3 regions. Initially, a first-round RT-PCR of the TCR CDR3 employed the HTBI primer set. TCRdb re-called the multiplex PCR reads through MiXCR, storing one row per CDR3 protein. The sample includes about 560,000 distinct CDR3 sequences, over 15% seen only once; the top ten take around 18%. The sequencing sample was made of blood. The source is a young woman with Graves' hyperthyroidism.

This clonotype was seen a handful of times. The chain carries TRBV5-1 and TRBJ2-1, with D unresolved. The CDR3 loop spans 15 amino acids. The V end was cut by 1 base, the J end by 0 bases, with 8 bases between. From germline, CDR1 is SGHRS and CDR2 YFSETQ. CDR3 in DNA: TGCGCCAGCAGCTTGTTTGGCGGCTCCTACAATGAGCAGTTCTTC. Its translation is CASSLFGGSYNEQFF.

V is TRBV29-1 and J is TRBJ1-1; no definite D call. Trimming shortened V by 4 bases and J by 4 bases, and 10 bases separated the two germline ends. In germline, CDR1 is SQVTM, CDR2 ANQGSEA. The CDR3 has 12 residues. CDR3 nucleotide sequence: TGCAGCGTTGTTCGCGAGGGCACTGAAGCTTTCTTT. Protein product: CSVVREGTEAFF.

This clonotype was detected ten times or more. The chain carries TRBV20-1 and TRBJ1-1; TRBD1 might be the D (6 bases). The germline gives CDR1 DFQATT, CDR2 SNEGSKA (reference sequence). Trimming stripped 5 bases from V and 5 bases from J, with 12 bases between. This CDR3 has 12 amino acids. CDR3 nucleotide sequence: TGCAGTGCTGGACCACAGGGAACTGAAGCTTTCTTT. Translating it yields CSAGPQGTEAFF.

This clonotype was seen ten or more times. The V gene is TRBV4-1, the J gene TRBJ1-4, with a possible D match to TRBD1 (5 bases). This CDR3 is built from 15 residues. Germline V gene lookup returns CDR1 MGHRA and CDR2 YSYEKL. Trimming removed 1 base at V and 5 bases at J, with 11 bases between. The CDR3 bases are TGCGCCAGCAGCCAAGCCCGAGCAGGGAATGAAAAACTGTTTTTT. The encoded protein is CASSQARAGNEKLFF.

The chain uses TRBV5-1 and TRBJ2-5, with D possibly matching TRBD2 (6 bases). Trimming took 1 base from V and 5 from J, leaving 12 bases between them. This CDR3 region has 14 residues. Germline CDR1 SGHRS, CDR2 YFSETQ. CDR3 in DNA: TGCGCCAGCAGCTTGCCGCAGGCGGGGGAGACCCAGTACTTC. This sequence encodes CASSLPQAGETQYF.

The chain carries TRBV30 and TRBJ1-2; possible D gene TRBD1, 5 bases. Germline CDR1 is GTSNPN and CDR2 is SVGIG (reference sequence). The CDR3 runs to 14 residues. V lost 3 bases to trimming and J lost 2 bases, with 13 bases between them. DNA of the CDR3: TGTGCCTGGAGAGCCGGGACTCAAAACTATGGCTACACCTTC. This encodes CAWRAGTQNYGYTF.

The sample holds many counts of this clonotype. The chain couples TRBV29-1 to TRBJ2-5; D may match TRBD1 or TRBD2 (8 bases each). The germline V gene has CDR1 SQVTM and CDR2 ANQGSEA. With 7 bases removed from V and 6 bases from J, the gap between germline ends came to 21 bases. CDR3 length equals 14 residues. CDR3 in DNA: TGCAGCGCCTGGACAGGGCGGGGGGAAAAGACCCAGTACTTC. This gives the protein CSAWTGRGEKTQYF.

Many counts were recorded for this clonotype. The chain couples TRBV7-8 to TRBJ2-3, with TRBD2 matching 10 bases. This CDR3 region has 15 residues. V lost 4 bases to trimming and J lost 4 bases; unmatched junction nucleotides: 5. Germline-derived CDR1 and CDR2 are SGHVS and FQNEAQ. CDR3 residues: CASSSPAGGADTQYF. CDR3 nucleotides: TGTGCCAGCAGCTCTCCAGCGGGAGGGGCAGATACGCAGTATTTT.

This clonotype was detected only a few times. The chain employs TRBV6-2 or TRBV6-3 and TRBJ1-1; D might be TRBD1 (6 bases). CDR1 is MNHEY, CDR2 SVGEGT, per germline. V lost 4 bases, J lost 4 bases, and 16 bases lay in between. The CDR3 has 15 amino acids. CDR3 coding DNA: TGTGCCAGCAGTTCCGAAGGGGGTGTTGGCACTGAAGCTTTCTTT. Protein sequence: CASSSEGGVGTEAFF.

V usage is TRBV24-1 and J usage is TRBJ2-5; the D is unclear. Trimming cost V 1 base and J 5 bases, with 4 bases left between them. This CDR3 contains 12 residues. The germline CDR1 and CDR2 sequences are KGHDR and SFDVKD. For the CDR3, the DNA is TGTGCCACCAGTGATTTATGGGAGACCCAGTACTTC. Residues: CATSDLWETQYF.

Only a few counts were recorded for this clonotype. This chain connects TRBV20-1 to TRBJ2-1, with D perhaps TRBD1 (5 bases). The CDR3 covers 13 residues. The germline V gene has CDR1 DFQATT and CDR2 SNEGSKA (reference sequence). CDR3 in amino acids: CSLVQAIYNEQFF. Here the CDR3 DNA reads TGCAGCCTTGTACAGGCGATCTACAATGAGCAGTTCTTC.

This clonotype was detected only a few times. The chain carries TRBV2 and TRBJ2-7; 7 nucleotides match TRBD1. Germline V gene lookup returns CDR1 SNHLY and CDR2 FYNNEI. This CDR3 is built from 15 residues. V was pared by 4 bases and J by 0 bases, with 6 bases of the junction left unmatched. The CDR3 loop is CASSGTGRFSYEQYF. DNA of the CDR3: TGTGCCAGCAGTGGGACAGGCAGATTCTCCTACGAGCAGTACTTC. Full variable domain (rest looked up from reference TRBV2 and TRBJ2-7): EPEVTQTPSHQVTQMGQEVILRCVPISNHLYFYWYRQILGQKVEFLVSFYNNEISEKSEIFDDQFSVERPDGSNFTLKIRSTKLEDSAMYFCASSGTGRFSYEQYFGPGTRLTVT.

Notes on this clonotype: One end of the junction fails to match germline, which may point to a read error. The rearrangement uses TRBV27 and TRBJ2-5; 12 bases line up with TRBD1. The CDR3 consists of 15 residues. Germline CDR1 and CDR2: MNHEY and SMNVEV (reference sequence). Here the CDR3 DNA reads TGTGTCAGCAGCCGCGGGACAGGGGGCGCGGAGACCCAGTACTTC. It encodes CVSSRGTGGAETQYF.

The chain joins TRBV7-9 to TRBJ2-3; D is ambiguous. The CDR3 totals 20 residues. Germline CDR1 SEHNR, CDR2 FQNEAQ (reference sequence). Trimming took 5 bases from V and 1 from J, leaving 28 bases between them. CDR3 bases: TGTGCCAGCAGCCCAGCCAGACTTGGCCACATAAGGAGCCGCACAGATACGCAGTATTTT. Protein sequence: CASSPARLGHIRSRTDTQYF.

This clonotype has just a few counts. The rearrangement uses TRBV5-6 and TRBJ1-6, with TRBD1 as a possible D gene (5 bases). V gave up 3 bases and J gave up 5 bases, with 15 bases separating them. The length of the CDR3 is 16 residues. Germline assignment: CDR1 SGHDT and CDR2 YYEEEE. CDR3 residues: CASSSLGQGDNSPLHF. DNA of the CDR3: TGTGCCAGCAGCTCCCTGGGGCAGGGTGATAATTCACCCCTCCACTTT.

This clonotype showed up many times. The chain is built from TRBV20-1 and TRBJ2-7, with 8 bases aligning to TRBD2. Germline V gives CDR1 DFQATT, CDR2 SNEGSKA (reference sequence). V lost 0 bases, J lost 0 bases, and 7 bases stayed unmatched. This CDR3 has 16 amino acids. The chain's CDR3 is CSARDPSSGVSYEQYF. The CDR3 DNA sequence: TGCAGTGCTAGAGATCCCAGTAGCGGGGTCTCCTACGAGCAGTACTTC.

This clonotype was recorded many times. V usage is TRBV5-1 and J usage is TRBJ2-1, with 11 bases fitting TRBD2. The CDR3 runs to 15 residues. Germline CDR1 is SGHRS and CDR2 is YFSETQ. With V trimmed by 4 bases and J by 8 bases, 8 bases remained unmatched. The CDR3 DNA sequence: TGCGCCAGCAGCCCTCTAGCGGGAGGAGAGGATGAGCAGTTCTTC. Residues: CASSPLAGGEDEQFF.

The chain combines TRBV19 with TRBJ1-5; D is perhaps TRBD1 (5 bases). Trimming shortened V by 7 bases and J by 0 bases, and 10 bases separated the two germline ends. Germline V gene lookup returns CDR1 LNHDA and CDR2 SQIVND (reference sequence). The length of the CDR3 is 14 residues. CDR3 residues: CASNLGTSNQPQHF. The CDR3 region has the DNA TGTGCCAGTAATCTTGGGACTAGCAATCAGCCCCAGCATTTT.

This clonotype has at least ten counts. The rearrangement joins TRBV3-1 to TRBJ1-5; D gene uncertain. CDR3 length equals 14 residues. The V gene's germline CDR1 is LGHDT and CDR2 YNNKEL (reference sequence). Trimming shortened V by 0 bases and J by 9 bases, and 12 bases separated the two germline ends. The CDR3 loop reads CASSQDEVMRPQHF. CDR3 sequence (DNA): TGTGCCAGCAGCCAAGATGAGGTAATGCGGCCCCAGCATTTT. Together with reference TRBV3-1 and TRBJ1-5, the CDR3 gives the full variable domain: DTAVSQTPKYLVTQMGNDKSIKCEQNLGHDTMYWYKQDSKKFLKIMFSYNNKELIINETVPNRFSPKSPDKAHLNLHINSLELGDSAVYFCASSQDEVMRPQHFGDGTRLSIL.

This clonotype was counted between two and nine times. CDR3 DNA: TGTGCCAGCAGTTTAGGAAGGCGGGCCAATGAGCAGTTCTTC. Translation gives CASSLGRRANEQFF. The chain recombines TRBV12-3 or TRBV12-4 with TRBJ2-1; weak D call: TRBD2 (5 bases). The CDR3 length is 14 residues. V lost 1 base and J lost 6, with 10 bases in between.

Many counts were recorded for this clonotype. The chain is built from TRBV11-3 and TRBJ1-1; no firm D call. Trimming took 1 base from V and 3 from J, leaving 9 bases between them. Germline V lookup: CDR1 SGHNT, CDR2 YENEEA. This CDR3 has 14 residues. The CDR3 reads CASSLVRRDTEAFF. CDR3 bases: TGTGCCAGCAGCTTAGTACGAAGAGACACTGAAGCTTTCTTT. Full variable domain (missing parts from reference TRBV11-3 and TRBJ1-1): EAGVVQSPRYKIIEKKQPVAFWCNPISGHNTLYWYLQNLGQGPELLIRYENEEAVDDSQLPKDRFSAERLKGVDSTLKIQPAELGDSAVYLCASSLVRRDTEAFFGQGTRLTVV.

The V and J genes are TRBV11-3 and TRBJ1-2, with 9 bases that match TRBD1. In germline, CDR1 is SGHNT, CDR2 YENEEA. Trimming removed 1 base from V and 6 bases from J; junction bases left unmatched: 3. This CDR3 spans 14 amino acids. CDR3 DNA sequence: TGTGCCAGCAGCTTAGGGTGGACAGGGGATGGCTACACCTTC. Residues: CASSLGWTGDGYTF. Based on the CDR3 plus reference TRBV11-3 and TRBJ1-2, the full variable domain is EAGVVQSPRYKIIEKKQPVAFWCNPISGHNTLYWYLQNLGQGPELLIRYENEEAVDDSQLPKDRFSAERLKGVDSTLKIQPAELGDSAVYLCASSLGWTGDGYTFGSGTRLTVV.

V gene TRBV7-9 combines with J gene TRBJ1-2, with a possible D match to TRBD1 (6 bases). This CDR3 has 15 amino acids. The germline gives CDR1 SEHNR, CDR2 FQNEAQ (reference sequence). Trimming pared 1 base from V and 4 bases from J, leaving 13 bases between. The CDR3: CASSLVMGGGYGYTF. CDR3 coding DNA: TGTGCCAGCAGCTTAGTTATGGGGGGCGGCTATGGCTACACCTTC.

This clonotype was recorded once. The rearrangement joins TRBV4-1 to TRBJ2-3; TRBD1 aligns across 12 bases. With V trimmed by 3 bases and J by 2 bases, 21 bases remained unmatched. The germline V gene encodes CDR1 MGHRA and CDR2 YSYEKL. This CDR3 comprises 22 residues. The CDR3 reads CASSQPKRDRGRPPILTDTQYF. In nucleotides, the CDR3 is TGCGCCAGCAGCCAGCCCAAAAGGGACAGGGGGCGACCCCCAATACTCACAGATACGCAGTATTTT.